Listed here are 28 T cell receptor beta chains from one sample, sequenced in a study of CD8 T cells in Susac syndrome. Random hexamers were used to reverse transcribe an amount of about 0.45 to 1 ug RNA. TCRdb called the immunoSEQ multiplex PCR reads again in MiXCR, with one record for every CDR3 protein. The sample has about 180,000 distinct CDR3 sequences, approximately 94% seen once. Sequenced material: CD4+ T cells from PBMCs. These TCRs come from a human donor with Susac syndrome.

This chain links TRBV3-1 with TRBJ2-5; 9 nucleotides align to TRBD2. CDR3 length equals 14 residues. The trim removed 2 bases at V and 4 bases at J, leaving 2 bases unmatched. Germline V lookup: CDR1 LGHDT, CDR2 YNNKEL (reference sequence). CDR3 in DNA: TGTGCCAGCAGCCAATCAGCGGGAGGAGAGACCCAGTACTTC. This translates into CASSQSAGGETQYF.

The chain couples TRBV29-1 to TRBJ2-7, with a weak D call TRBD2 (5 bases). Between the trimmed V and J ends, which lost 5 bases and 2 bases, there was a span of 10 bases. Germline CDR1 is SQVTM and CDR2 is ANQGSEA. CDR3 length: 12 residues. CDR3 loop: CSVQTGTYEQYF. The DNA for the CDR3 is TGCAGCGTTCAGACGGGGACCTACGAGCAGTACTTC.

The rearrangement uses TRBV6-1 and TRBJ1-5; TRBD1 aligns across 7 bases. The junction had 7 bases not matched to a gene; V was cut back by 0 bases and J by 11 bases. From germline, CDR1 is MNHNS and CDR2 SASEGT. The CDR3 has 14 amino acids. The chain's CDR3 is CASSEAPRGGAQHF. The CDR3 DNA is TGTGCCAGCAGTGAAGCGCCCAGGGGGGGAGCCCAGCATTTT.

The genes are TRBV24-1 and TRBJ2-2; tentative D call: TRBD2 (6 bases). Trimming cost V 11 bases and J 0 bases, with 15 bases left between them. The germline CDR1 and CDR2 sequences are KGHDR and SFDVKD. The CDR3 is made up of 15 amino acids. The CDR3 protein is CASQEGGSNTGELFF. Here the CDR3 DNA reads TGTGCCAGTCAGGAGGGAGGTTCGAACACCGGGGAGCTGTTTTTT.

V usage is TRBV27 and J usage is TRBJ1-5, with 7 bases aligning to TRBD1. V shed 7 bases, J shed 0 bases, and the junction held 9 bases outside the gene matches. Per the germline V gene, CDR1 is MNHEY and CDR2 is SMNVEV (reference sequence). The CDR3 is 16 residues long. The DNA of the CDR3 is TGTGCCAGCACTCCTTCAGGGGGTTATAGCAATCAGCCCCAGCATTTT. Protein product: CASTPSGGYSNQPQHF.

The V call is TRBV3-1, the J call TRBJ2-1; the match to TRBD2 covers 10 bases. Germline CDR1 reads LGHDT; CDR2 reads YNNKEL (reference sequence). J lost 2 bases, V lost 0 bases, and 7 bases had no gene match. This CDR3 region has 18 residues. As DNA, the CDR3 is TGTGCCAGCAGCCAAGAGGGGGCTAGCGGGGGTACCTACAATGAGCAGTTCTTC. Translating it yields CASSQEGASGGTYNEQFF.

The CDR3 DNA follows: TGTGCCAGCAGCCAAGCGGGGAGGGATGGAGAGACCCAGTACTTC. Translating gives CASSQAGRDGETQYF. The chain couples TRBV3-1 to TRBJ2-5, with TRBD2 identical over 7 bases. Trimming at V came to 1 base and at J to 4 bases, leaving 6 bases not matched to a gene. The germline V gene encodes CDR1 LGHDT and CDR2 YNNKEL (reference sequence). The length of the CDR3 is 15 residues.

This CDR3 reads CSAGQVTYEQYF. Written as DNA, the CDR3 is TGCAGCGCCGGACAGGTTACCTACGAGCAGTACTTC. This sequence joins TRBV29-1 and TRBJ2-7; 7 bases match TRBD1. Looked up from germline, CDR1 is SQVTM and CDR2 is ANQGSEA. The V and J ends lost 7 bases and 2 bases, in that order; junction bases with no gene match: 5. CDR3 length: 12 residues.

The chain combines TRBV12-3 or TRBV12-4 with TRBJ1-5, with D maybe TRBD1 (5 bases). V was clipped by 4 bases and J by 1 base, with 11 bases between them. The CDR3 consists of 15 residues. CDR3 protein: CASSSTGDSNQPQHF. CDR3 sequence (DNA): TGTGCCAGCAGTTCGACTGGGGACAGCAATCAGCCCCAGCATTTT.

V is TRBV5-1 and J is TRBJ2-7; no clear D. The germline V and J ends were trimmed by 1 base and 6 bases, with 5 bases remaining between them. CDR1 is SGHRS and CDR2 is YFSETQ in the germline V gene. The CDR3 is made up of 11 amino acids. The CDR3 DNA sequence: TGCGCCAGCAGCTTGAAAGCCGAGCAGTACTTC. Translation gives CASSLKAEQYF.

The V gene is TRBV12-3 or TRBV12-4, the J gene TRBJ2-4; the D is unclear. Trimming shortened V by 2 bases and J by 2 bases, and 10 bases separated the two germline ends. The CDR3 consists of 15 residues. The CDR3 loop reads CASSLRTPTKNIQYF. The CDR3 region has the DNA TGTGCCAGCAGTTTAAGAACTCCAACCAAAAACATTCAGTACTTC.

J is TRBJ1-5 and V is TRBV7-8; D is perhaps TRBD1 (5 bases). The CDR3 is made up of 14 amino acids. The germline V gene encodes CDR1 SGHVS and CDR2 FQNEAQ. V shed 6 bases and J shed 3 bases, with 12 bases lying between them. The CDR3 sequence: CASSLDSANQPQHF. The CDR3 DNA is TGTGCCAGCAGTCTTGACAGTGCCAATCAGCCCCAGCATTTT.

This rearrangement joins TRBV6-5 to TRBJ2-3; 13 nucleotides align to TRBD2. This CDR3 has 15 residues. Germline CDR1 is MNHEY and CDR2 is SVGAGI. The V gene end was trimmed by 6 bases and the J gene end by 3 bases; junction bases not matched to a gene: 3. CDR3 nucleotide sequence: TGTGCCAGCAGGGGACTAGCGGGGCCGACAGATACGCAGTATTTT. This encodes CASRGLAGPTDTQYF.

The rearrangement uses TRBV3-1 and TRBJ2-7; D is possibly TRBD1 (7 bases). The CDR3 has 17 residues. Germline CDR1 LGHDT, CDR2 YNNKEL (reference sequence). Trimming stripped 1 base from V and 0 bases from J, with 16 bases between. The CDR3 DNA follows: TGTGCCAGCAGCCAAGGAGGGCAGGGGGGTATCTCCTACGAGCAGTACTTC. Protein sequence: CASSQGGQGGISYEQYF.

V and J are TRBV18 and TRBJ1-2; tentative D call: TRBD1 (5 bases). Trimming left V 2 bases short and J 5 bases short, with 15 bases between. The germline V gene encodes CDR1 KGHSH and CDR2 LQKENI. CDR3 size: 15 residues. The CDR3 is CASSPERGRGYGYTF. Written as DNA, the CDR3 is TGTGCCAGCTCACCAGAGAGGGGACGCGGGTATGGCTACACCTTC.

CDR3 sequence reads: CASSPQGGDTEAFF. The CDR3 region has the DNA TGTGCCAGCAGCCCCCAGGGAGGAGATACTGAAGCTTTCTTT. The gene calls are TRBV7-2 and TRBJ1-1; possible D gene TRBD1, 5 bases. The length of the CDR3 is 14 residues. The germline V and J ends were trimmed by 5 bases and 5 bases, with 15 bases remaining between them. Germline assignment: CDR1 SGHTA and CDR2 FQGNSA. Drawing the rest from reference TRBV7-2 and TRBJ1-1, the complete variable domain is GAGVSQSPSNKVTEKGKDVELRCDPISGHTALYWYRQSLGQGLEFLIYFQGNSAPDKSGLPSDRFSAERTGGSVSTLTIQRTQQEDSAVYLCASSPQGGDTEAFFGQGTRLTVV.

The chain joins TRBV3-1 to TRBJ1-1, with 11 bases that match TRBD1. The CDR3 consists of 15 residues. Germline CDR1 reads LGHDT; CDR2 reads YNNKEL (reference sequence). With 0 bases clipped from V and 12 bases from J, the junction kept 9 bases outside the gene matches. CDR3 coding DNA: TGTGCCAGCAGCCAAGATCGGGACAGGGGGAGACGGACTTTCTTT. Translation: CASSQDRDRGRRTFF.

J is TRBJ1-2 and V is TRBV5-6; D possibly corresponds to TRBD1 (5 bases). This CDR3 is built from 14 residues. Germline CDR1 reads SGHDT; CDR2 reads YYEEEE. Trimming took 0 bases from V and 8 from J, leaving 14 bases between them. The CDR3 region is CASSLARRGLGYTF. The CDR3, as DNA: TGTGCCAGCAGCTTGGCAAGGAGGGGACTGGGCTACACCTTC.

V gene TRBV4-2 combines with J gene TRBJ1-1; D perhaps matches TRBD1 (5 bases). The length of the CDR3 is 12 residues. Trimming stripped 2 bases from V and 6 bases from J, with 7 bases between. The V gene's germline CDR1 is LGHNA and CDR2 YNFKEQ. In DNA, the CDR3 is TGTGCCAGCAGCCAACAGGGATCTGAAGCTTTCTTT. This sequence encodes CASSQQGSEAFF.

The gene calls are TRBV6-6 and TRBJ2-7; 8 nucleotides match TRBD1. The germline V gene encodes CDR1 MNHNY and CDR2 SVGAGI (reference sequence). The V and J ends lost 5 bases and 2 bases, in that order; junction bases with no gene match: 8. The CDR3 covers 15 residues. The CDR3 reads CASSVQGGATYEQYF. The CDR3 DNA reads as TGTGCCAGCAGTGTACAGGGGGGAGCTACCTACGAGCAGTACTTC.

This sequence joins TRBV3-1 and TRBJ1-6; D call uncertain. V lost 6 bases and J lost 6, with 15 bases in between. This CDR3 region has 15 residues. Germline CDR1 LGHDT, CDR2 YNNKEL (reference sequence). The CDR3 region is CASRQNRDTNSPLHF. The CDR3 DNA reads as TGTGCCAGCAGACAGAACCGAGACACTAATTCACCCCTCCACTTT.

This chain connects TRBV5-1 to TRBJ2-1, with 7 bases aligning to TRBD2. The germline V gene encodes CDR1 SGHRS and CDR2 YFSETQ. Trimming removed 4 bases from V and 5 bases from J; junction bases left unmatched: 15. CDR3 size: 17 residues. CDR3 coding DNA: TGCGCCAGCAGCCCGGGTCCCGGCGGGAGAGTGAACAATGAGCAGTTCTTC. Its translation is CASSPGPGGRVNNEQFF.

The gene calls are TRBV30 and TRBJ2-5; no clear D gene. The length of the CDR3 is 11 residues. V was cut by 2 bases and J by 7 bases, with 8 bases left in between. Germline values: CDR1 GTSNPN, CDR2 SVGIG (reference sequence). The CDR3 coding sequence is TGTGCCTGGAGTTTGGACCTGACCCAGTACTTC. This gives the protein CAWSLDLTQYF.

This clonotype appeared a single time. The chain couples TRBV29-1 to TRBJ1-1; 9 positions agree with TRBD1. The CDR3 runs 14 residues. With V trimmed by 7 bases and J by 4 bases, 10 bases remained unmatched. Germline V gives CDR1 SQVTM, CDR2 ANQGSEA. The CDR3 loop reads CSANPGQGGTEAFF. The DNA of the CDR3 is TGCAGCGCAAATCCGGGACAGGGAGGCACTGAAGCTTTCTTT.

The J gene is TRBJ2-7, the V gene TRBV19; no reliable D call. Germline lookup yields CDR1 LNHDA and CDR2 SQIVND (reference sequence). The length of the CDR3 is 14 residues. Trimming stripped 7 bases from V and 0 bases from J, with 13 bases between. CDR3 protein: CASNSQANSYEQYF. CDR3 nucleotide sequence: TGTGCCAGTAATAGCCAGGCCAACTCCTACGAGCAGTACTTC. The full variable domain, completed using reference TRBV19 and TRBJ2-7, is DGGITQSPKYLFRKEGQNVTLSCEQNLNHDAMYWYRQDPGQGLRLIYYSQIVNDFQKGDIAEGYSVSREKKESFPLTVTSAQKNPTAFYLCASNSQANSYEQYFGPGTRLTVT.

The rearrangement joins TRBV29-1 to TRBJ1-2, with TRBD1 as a possible D gene (6 bases). The CDR3 loop spans 12 amino acids. Per the germline V gene, CDR1 is SQVTM and CDR2 is ANQGSEA. Trimming pared 5 bases from V and 4 bases from J, leaving 11 bases between. The CDR3 sequence: CSVTGQRYGYTF. The CDR3 DNA sequence: TGCAGCGTTACCGGACAGCGCTATGGCTACACCTTC. Complete variable domain (other parts from reference TRBV29-1 and TRBJ1-2): SAVISQKPSRDICQRGTSLTIQCQVDSQVTMMFWYRQQPGQSLTLIATANQGSEATYESGFVIDKFPISRPNLTFSTLTVSNMSPEDSSIYLCSVTGQRYGYTFGSGTRLTVV.

The chain combines TRBV7-8 with TRBJ1-1, with unresolved D. The V gene lost 1 base and the J gene lost 1 base, with 4 bases spanning the gap. The CDR3 spans 13 residues. The germline CDR1 and CDR2 sequences are SGHVS and FQNEAQ. This CDR3 is CASSLVGNTEAFF. CDR3 nucleotide sequence: TGTGCCAGCAGCTTAGTAGGGAACACTGAAGCTTTCTTT.

The CDR3, as DNA: TGCAGTGCTGGCACTAGCGGGGGGGCTGGCGGGGAGCTGTTTTTT. Protein product: CSAGTSGGAGGELFF. The V gene is TRBV20-1, the J gene TRBJ2-2; the match to TRBD2 covers 13 bases. With V trimmed by 5 bases and J by 7 bases, 7 bases remained unmatched. The CDR3 extends over 15 amino acids. Germline V CDR1 and CDR2: DFQATT, SNEGSKA (reference sequence).